This T cell receptor (beta chain) was sequenced in a study of T cell changes during pregnancy in multiple sclerosis. In germline, CDR1 is MGHRA, CDR2 YSYEKL. The junction had 2 bases not matched to a gene; V was cut back by 2 bases and J by 1 base. CDR3 length: 14 residues. Repertoires were generated with immunoSEQ multiplex PCR, while TCRdb's copy carries only in-frame clones and drops some. The data hold fewer than 140,000 clones, with around 90% observed a single time. The chain employs TRBV4-1 and TRBJ2-7; the match to TRBD1 covers 7 bases. This TCR derives from a female donor with multiple sclerosis, enrolled in a pregnancy study. The source material was peripheral blood, sampled before pregnancy. The CDR3 DNA is TGCGCCAGCAGCCAACCGGGACAGTCCTACGAGCAGTACTTC. It translates to CASSQPGQSYEQYF.